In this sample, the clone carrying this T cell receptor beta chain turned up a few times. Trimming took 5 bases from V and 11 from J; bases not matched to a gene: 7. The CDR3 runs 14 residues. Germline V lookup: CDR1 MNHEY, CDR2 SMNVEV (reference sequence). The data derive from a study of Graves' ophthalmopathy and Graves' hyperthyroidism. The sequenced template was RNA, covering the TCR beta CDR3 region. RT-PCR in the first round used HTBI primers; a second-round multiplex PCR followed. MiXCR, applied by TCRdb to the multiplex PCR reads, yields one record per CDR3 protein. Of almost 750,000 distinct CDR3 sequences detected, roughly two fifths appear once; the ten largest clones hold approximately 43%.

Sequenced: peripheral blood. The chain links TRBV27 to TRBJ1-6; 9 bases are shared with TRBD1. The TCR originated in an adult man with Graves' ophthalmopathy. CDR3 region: CASSLGQGIAPLHF. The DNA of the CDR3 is TGTGCCAGCAGTCTGGGACAGGGAATAGCACCCCTCCACTTT.